This T cell receptor (beta chain) was documented in a study of T cells expressing NK-cell markers. cDNA encoding TCR beta was synthesized via 5'RACE template switching incorporating UMIs. TCRdb reanalyzed the 5' RACE reads and collapses them to one entry per CDR3 protein, without DNA. Its clone listing holds 160,000 or so distinct CDR3 sequences. With regard to this clonotype: What it binds is unknown.

Overall study findings and caveats: These clonotypes also led the CD3+CD56-NKG2C+ fraction in a few donors.

The TCR comes from a woman between 18 and 69 years old in good health. Sequencing was carried out using blood T cells: a sorted CD56 or NKG2C T cell subset, CD4+ or CD8+ T cells, or bulk PBMC T cells (not recorded which).

Here the CDR3 reads CATSRDKGGNQPQHF. V usage is TRBV15 and J usage is TRBJ1-5. This CDR3 has 15 amino acids. Germline V gives CDR1 LNHNV, CDR2 YYDKDF (reference sequence).